The T cell receptor (beta chain) under discussion was sequenced for a study of cytomegalovirus exposure and HLA in healthy donors (dated by TCRdb to 2016 to 2017). Study-level background: An earlier analysis of 587 of the donors reported over 250 Gb of sequence data and around 110 million unique TCR beta sequences obtained from roughly 170 million T cells. A later analysis re-examined previously published TCR beta repertoires from more than 650 donors and added high-resolution HLA genotyping to investigate patterns of TCR occurrence. Across 398 genotyped donors of the cohort, an average of about 240,000 unique TCR beta nucleotide sequences per donor were sequenced, and approximately 17% of those sequences were non-productive. To predict cytomegalovirus infection status, the study brought together high-throughput TCR immunosequencing, statistical association of individual TCRs with disease status, and machine learning. Both class I and class II loci were covered by HLA typing, at four-digit resolution. The T cell repertoires of 666 subjects were profiled by immunosequencing and related to cytomegalovirus serostatus. Every discovery cohort repertoire had been produced on one sequencing platform. The number of typed donors differed by locus: about 620-630 for A, B, C, DRB1 and DQB1; approximately 540 for DQA1; around 610 for DPA1; and 450 to 480 for DPB1. In the later analysis, no new phenotypic data were used to find candidate immune exposures; instead, reliance was placed on TCR beta sequences and their occurrence across donors. Because of strong linkage in the cohort, roughly five DR-DQ haplotypes were treated as single units for association and clustering. A later genetic analysis used genome-wide SNP genotypes for about 60% of the 666 donors, treating that subset as a discovery cohort. The genetic ancestry cluster associated with self-reported Caucasian donors included 81% of the roughly 390 genotyped donors. An early release covering roughly 580 HLA-typed donors comprised roughly 300 gigabases of sequencing data and about 90 million unique TCR sequences. In an earlier analysis of several hundred of the donors, high-throughput TCR beta sequencing was used to judge whether each TCR beta V gene segment behaved as functional or pseudogenic. The study was designed to test whether signatures of past pathogen exposure could be identified by cataloging public T cell receptors. A separate validation cohort of approximately 120 different subjects was used in addition to the approximately 700-subject first cohort. Donor age, sex, ethnicity and CMV serostatus were compiled together with the repertoire data.

The cohort comprised around 700 healthy bone marrow donors. At the time of sampling, every cohort member was nominally healthy, though immune exposures that went unrecorded were likely present. The donor tested CMV seropositive, placing the donor among the 289 seropositive members of the cohort. Every donor gave a peripheral blood sample, and the peripheral blood mononuclear cells from that sample were used for TCR beta sequencing. Genomic DNA was extracted from the blood cell samples with the Qiagen DNeasy Blood Extraction Kit. Remarks on this clone: The antigen it recognizes is unknown. No much larger clone exists at a distance of one base, and base qualities are not known.

The library was generated by the immunoSEQ multiplex PCR assay. For the multiplex PCR, a mixture combining 60 forward primers for TCR Vbeta segments and 13 reverse primers for TCR Jbeta segments was used. Amplification of the CDR3 region of rearranged TCR beta genes was performed with a multiplex PCR assay on genomic DNA. On the Illumina HiSeq System, the amplified TCR beta libraries were sequenced as 87-base-pair reads. Processing in the source paper ran as follows. A later analysis counted 75 million to 100 million unique TCR beta chains across the 550 to 700 repertoires, and roughly 9.9 million of these chains were shared by at least two donors. Raw reads were error-corrected and collapsed into unique sequences with a nearest-neighbor algorithm that merged closely related sequences to remove PCR and sequencing errors. Alignment of CDR3 sequences to IMGT reference sequences was used to assign V, D and J gene segments. For a sequence to be retained, a match of at least six nucleotides to both a V gene segment and a J gene segment was required. Rearrangements were called productive when the CDR3 lacked stop codons and stayed in frame with V and J; all others were non-productive. CDR3 was defined according to IMGT convention as the region running from the second conserved V-encoded cysteine to the conserved J-encoded phenylalanine. In an earlier analysis of 550 to 650 of the donors, sequences lacking an unambiguous match to a single V gene segment were excluded. In an earlier analysis of several hundred of the donors, a V segment was called functional when productive rearrangements were above 56.7%, and segregating when the standard deviation between donors exceeded 5%. To diagnose cytomegalovirus status from the catalog of TCR beta chain sequences, a statistical classification framework was built. In a later analysis, V and J genes were assigned by comparing TCR nucleotide sequences against IMGT/GENE-DB human TR gene sequences. The TCRdist pipeline was used in a later analysis to assign CDR3 sequences and most-parsimonious VDJ recombination scenarios. A later analysis defined each TCR beta chain by its CDR3 amino acid sequence plus V-gene family, and excluded reads lacking a unique V-gene family. In a later analysis, around 600 highly shared, low-generation-probability nucleotide sequences were removed to address suspected cross-contamination and a sequencing artifact. For each public chain, a later analysis derived a clonal expansion index from normalized ranks of inferred template counts within each repertoire. A later analysis computed generation probabilities with a VDJ recombination model fitted to out-of-frame rearrangements, and checked the results against IGoR. A later analysis scored TCR-TCR, TCR-HLA and TCR-CMV co-occurrence with hypergeometric tests, applying a repertoire-size bias correction to TCR pairs. False discovery rates were estimated in a later analysis by permuting HLA or CMV assignments 20 times. In a later analysis, co-occurring TCRs were grouped using DBSCAN, with TCRdist sequence similarity added in when clustering inside HLA-allele-positive subsets. Repertoires with fewer than 30,000 or more than 120,000 public chains were left out of co-occurrence clustering, as were roughly five repertoires with anomalous nucleotide sharing. The clones in this table, taken by TCRdb from immuneACCESS, are in-frame only. Not every clone is retained; where verified, under half of the shortfall comes from an unresolved V gene, and the cause of the rest is unknown. The DNA gave D and trimming, while V, J and clone size come from that table. For this sample there are roughly 110,000 clones; around 80% appear just once. The top ten hold roughly 6% of the sample.

The paper's findings and limits, for the study overall: In vitro tests confirmed that three of the cytomegalovirus-associated TCR beta chains recognize cytomegalovirus antigens. In both the original and validation cohorts, the classifier was reported to diagnose cytomegalovirus status with high specificity and sensitivity. Compared with the approximately 700-donor mean, donors in an Asian-associated ancestry cluster had fewer N-insertions in productive TCRs, according to a later genetic analysis. Specific HLA alleles were associated with around 18,000 TCR beta sequences at a false discovery rate of 0.05 in a later analysis. The earlier analysis of some 540 of the donors excluded 15 to 20 rarely observed V segments, including chromosome 9 orphons, because counts were too low. In this cohort, only TCR beta chains were sequenced, and detectable features were limited by the absence of alpha or paired-chain data. Sequencing depth was assumed to be roughly uniform across donors in the presence/absence analyses, though that assumption may not hold. According to a later analysis, most CMV-associated TCR beta chains appeared to be HLA-restricted, and the HLA associations seemed to be driven largely by CMV exposure. Linkage disequilibrium might explain the correlated functional status among segregating V segments, but an unknown experimental factor could not be excluded. A further reported finding was that TCR beta sequences accurately predicted the HLA-A and HLA-B alleles for most subjects in the first cohort. Because some donors lacked HLA typing at each locus, the association tests relied only on the typed subset. In an earlier analysis of approximately 600 of the donors, most TCR beta V segments were observed in productive rearrangements about 90% or about 30% of the time, broadly matching IMGT annotations. Most TCR sequences were seen in very few donors, while some public TCRs were found in many individuals. For the cohort, immune exposure information was limited to CMV serostatus. In a later genetic analysis, a missense DCLRE1C variant was associated with V-gene and J-gene trimming of TCR beta chains, and the association was replicated in an independent cohort. In a later analysis, the rate of TCR association differed among HLA loci, with DRB1 alleles having the most associated TCRs and HLA-C alleles having the fewest. A cluster of highly shared sequence variants was judged likely to represent a technical artifact of the sequencing pipeline. In a later analysis, HLA-associated TCR beta chains were found to be more clonally expanded and to have lower generation probabilities than equally common non-associated chains. When HLA alleles, especially DR and DQ, strongly co-occurred, TCR associations were difficult to assign to individual alleles. The authors suggested that the approach could potentially be extended to other disease states and immunological phenotypes. A later analysis reported that several top co-occurrence clusters appeared linked to parvovirus B19, influenza, CMV and Epstein-Barr virus. A total of fewer than 200 TCR beta chains were listed by the study as associated with cytomegalovirus.

The TCR comes from a woman aged 45-65 years in good health and CMV-seropositive. The sequenced sample consisted of PBMCs.

In nucleotide form, the sequence is TGTGCCAGCAGTCCCCCGGGTAGCGGGGGGACGAACCCCTACGAGCAGTACTTC. Translated, this gives CASSPPGSGGTNPYEQYF. Here the chain combines TRBV28 and TRBJ2-7; TRBD2 matches 10 bases in the middle. From the cysteine up to the phenylalanine, the CDR3 has a length of 18 residues. The only DNA kept is the CDR3, 54 bases in frame from the first base. CDR1 and CDR2 were assigned from the germline V gene as MDHEN and SYDVKM. Trimming removed 5 bases from V and 2 bases from J; the gene matches leave 15 bases unexplained.